This T cell receptor (beta chain) was recovered during a study of blood T cell repertoires in COVID-19. Participants were aged about 18 to 89 years from around 24 US areas. The V segment lost 4 bases and the J segment 4 bases; nucleotides outside the gene matches: 15. Germline CDR1 is GTSNPN and CDR2 is SVGIG (reference sequence). The CDR3 loop spans 16 amino acids. The protocol was immunoSEQ multiplex PCR, while the TCRdb copy is restricted to in-frame clones and leaves out a portion. There are about 150,000 clones in the sample; 84% occur only once, and 5.8% lies in the top ten. The chain links TRBV30 to TRBJ1-1; 7 bases map to TRBD1. This TCR was sampled from a woman aged 45 to 65 who had been exposed to COVID-19. Sequenced: PBMCs or T cells enriched from blood (not recorded which). CDR3 residues: CAWTQDLTGIGTEAFF. The CDR3, as DNA: TGTGCCTGGACGCAGGACTTGACAGGGATTGGCACTGAAGCTTTCTTT.